This TCR beta chain is from a study of pediatric ulcerative colitis. Concerning this clone itself: Antigen specificity is unknown.

Study results and caveats: Blood samples from a couple of patients yielded substantially fewer templates and were excluded from blood-rectal overlap analysis. Compared with controls, ulcerative colitis showed greater blood-rectum clone sharing.

Each sample received Survey-level depth of up to 500,000 reads. The protocol was immunoSEQ multiplex PCR, while the TCRdb copy is restricted to in-frame clones and leaves out a portion. The sample lists roughly 64,000 clones, about nine tenths occurring once. This CDR3 has 15 amino acids. The V segment lost 7 bases and the J segment 1 base; nucleotides outside the gene matches: 5. The germline gives CDR1 SNHLY, CDR2 FYNNEI. The chain combines TRBV2 with TRBJ2-1; TRBD2 matches 9 bases. This TCR came from a boy aged 10-17 years with severe ulcerative colitis. Sequencing was performed on blood. CDR3 DNA: TGTGCCAGCACTCCGACTAGCGGTTCCTACAATGAGCAGTTCTTC. Its protein product is CASTPTSGSYNEQFF.